Listed below are T cell receptor beta chains from one sample, sequenced in a study of control samples from healthy donors and cancer patients. Clones were read by immunoSEQ multiplex PCR, and TCRdb kept only the in-frame ones, dropping some. The sample records 100,000 to 150,000 clones, around nine tenths being singletons. The source material was blood. The receptors originated from a man younger than 45 in good health. Each CDR3 is given with its conserved first and last residue. The D gene is left open where the match is weak. Where a row states a size, it is once, few, many or the class of an expanded clone; other rows omit it.

>14|TRBJ1-2|TRBD1|TRBV18|-
TGTGCCAGCTCACGGTCCGGACAGGGAGATGGCTACACCTTC
CASSRSGQGDGYTF
>17|TRBJ1-2|TRBD1|TRBV24-1|-
TGTGCCACCAGTGACCCAACCCGGGACAGGGGGTCGGATGGCTACACCTTC
CATSDPTRDRGSDGYTF
>13|TRBJ1-1|-|TRBV18|many
TGTGCCAGCTCACCACAGGCAAACACTGAAGCTTTCTTT
CASSPQANTEAFF
>14|TRBJ2-1|TRBD2|TRBV24-1|-
TGTGCCACCAGTTGGCGGGGGAACTACAATGAGCAGTTCTTC
CATSWRGNYNEQFF
>15|TRBJ1-1|-|TRBV27|once
TGTGCCAGCAGGTTACAGGGTCTCGCGAACACTGAAGCTTTCTTT
CASRLQGLANTEAFF
>16|TRBJ2-3|TRBD2|TRBV6-1|-
TGTGCCAGCAGTGAAACTAGCGGGGGGCACACAGATACGCAGTATTTT
CASSETSGGHTDTQYF
>16|TRBJ1-3|-|TRBV6-6|-
TGTGCCAGCAGTCGAAATACCAGGGGTTCTGGAAACACCATATATTTT
CASSRNTRGSGNTIYF
>14|TRBJ1-5|-|TRBV6-2/TRBV6-3|-
TGTGCCAGCAGTTATCGACAAACCAATCAGCCCCAGCATTTT
CASSYRQTNQPQHF
>12|TRBJ1-5|-|TRBV19|-
TGTGCCAGTACGGGGGTTGCTCAGCCCCAGCATTTT
CASTGVAQPQHF
>13|TRBJ2-3|-|TRBV9|-
TGTGCCAGCAGCGTAGCCGGGACGGATACGCAGTATTTT
CASSVAGTDTQYF
>15|TRBJ1-5|-|TRBV2|-
TGTGCCAGCACCCCCTTGACAGTCGCTCATCAGCCCCAGCATTTT
CASTPLTVAHQPQHF
>14|TRBJ1-5|TRBD1|TRBV19|-
TGTGCCAGTAGTATAAGGACAGGGGATCAGCCCCAGCATTTT
CASSIRTGDQPQHF
>13|TRBJ2-2|-|TRBV11-3|-
TGTGCCAGCAGTTCGACGGACACGGGGGAGCTGTTTTTT
CASSSTDTGELFF
>12|TRBJ1-1|-|TRBV12-3/TRBV12-4|once
TGTGCCAGCAGTTTGGGGTTATCTGAAGCTTTCTTT
CASSLGLSEAFF
>14|TRBJ1-6|-|TRBV9|-
TGTGCCAGCAGCACAGCCGGCTATAATTCACCCCTCCACTTT
CASSTAGYNSPLHF
>14|TRBJ2-3|-|TRBV9|-
TGTGCCAGCAGCCCCGGGACGTTCACAGATACGCAGTATTTT
CASSPGTFTDTQYF
>15|TRBJ2-5|-|TRBV9|-
TGTGCCAGCAGCGATGCCGGGACGGCTCAAGAGACCCAGTACTTC
CASSDAGTAQETQYF
>13|TRBJ1-1|-|TRBV28|-
TGTGCCAGCAGGGACACCCTGAACACTGAAGCTTTCTTT
CASRDTLNTEAFF
>12|TRBJ1-4|-|TRBV30|-
TGTGCCTGGGCGGATAACGATGAAAAACTGTTTTTT
CAWADNDEKLFF
>15|TRBJ1-3|-|TRBV9|-
TGTGCCAGCAGCTCCCCGAGCCCAGGGGGAAACACCATATATTTT
CASSSPSPGGNTIYF
>14|TRBJ2-5|-|TRBV5-1|-
TGCGCCAGCAGCCCCTCCGGGGGACAAGAGACCCAGTACTTC
CASSPSGGQETQYF
>15|TRBJ2-6|-|TRBV5-6|once
TGTGCCAGCAGCCCCGTTTCGACTGGGGCCAACGTCCTGACTTTC
CASSPVSTGANVLTF
>16|TRBJ2-3|-|TRBV4-2|-
TGTGCCAGCAGCCAAGTGGCTGGATACCGCACAGATACGCAGTATTTT
CASSQVAGYRTDTQYF
>12|TRBJ1-1|-|TRBV19|-
TGTGCCAGTAGAGGGGATAGGTCTGAAGCTTTCTTT
CASRGDRSEAFF
>14|TRBJ1-2|-|TRBV3-1/TRBV3-2|-
TGTGCCAGCAGCCAAGAAAGGGGAGGGCTAGGCTACACCTTC
CASSQERGGLGYTF
>12|TRBJ1-2|-|TRBV14|-
TGTGCCAGCAGCCAGTTAAACTATGGCTACACCTTC
CASSQLNYGYTF
>12|TRBJ1-1|-|TRBV10-2|-
TGCGCCAGCAGTGGGAGGAACACTGAAGCTTTCTTT
CASSGRNTEAFF
>14|TRBJ1-5|-|TRBV24-1|once
TGTGCCACCAGTGATGGTCCCCGGGGTCAGCCCCAGCATTTT
CATSDGPRGQPQHF
>15|TRBJ2-3|-|TRBV19|-
TGTGCCAGTAGTACGGGACAACGCGATATAGATACGCAGTATTTT
CASSTGQRDIDTQYF
>15|TRBJ1-6|-|TRBV14|-
TGTGCCAGCAGCCAACGGCAGAACTATAATTCACCCCTCCACTTT
CASSQRQNYNSPLHF
>13|TRBJ1-1|TRBD1|TRBV28|once
TGTGCCAGCAGTCCCACGGACAGGGTCGGAGCTTTCTTT
CASSPTDRVGAFF
>19|TRBJ1-1|TRBD1|TRBV5-1|-
TGCGCCAGCAGCGAAGCCGGGACAGGGGGTTTCGGCATGAACACTGAAGCTTTCTTT
CASSEAGTGGFGMNTEAFF
>11|TRBJ1-1|-|TRBV6-5|-
TGTGCCAGCCCCGACAATTTTGAAGCTTTCTTT
CASPDNFEAFF
>14|TRBJ1-1|-|TRBV3-1/TRBV3-2|-
TGTGCCAGCAGCCAGTGGAGGTTATCAAGTGAAGCTTTCTTT
CASSQWRLSSEAFF
>14|TRBJ1-6|TRBD1|TRBV5-1|few
TGCGCCAGCAGCTTACAGGGGAATAATTCACCCCTCCACTTT
CASSLQGNNSPLHF
>14|TRBJ2-3|-|TRBV30|-
TGTGCCTGGAGTGTAAGGGTTAGCACAGATACGCAGTATTTT
CAWSVRVSTDTQYF
>19|TRBJ2-6|-|TRBV7-2|-
TGTGCCAGCAGCCCTAGAGGGTGGCAGTCCAACTCTGGGGCCAACGTCCTGACTTTC
CASSPRGWQSNSGANVLTF
>16|TRBJ1-1|-|TRBV18|-
TGTGCCAGCTCACCACTATCTAGAGGGGGGAACACTGAAGCTTTCTTT
CASSPLSRGGNTEAFF
>15|TRBJ2-3|TRBD2|TRBV6-4|-
TGTGCCAGCAGTCGGACTAGCGGGTCCACAGATACGCAGTATTTT
CASSRTSGSTDTQYF
>15|TRBJ2-1|-|TRBV7-2|once
TGTGCCAGCAGCCTCACAGGGAGCCCCTACAATGAGCAGTTCTTC
CASSLTGSPYNEQFF
>16|TRBJ1-1|TRBD1|TRBV4-1|-
TGCGCCAGCAGCCAAGAGACAGGGGCGGGGAACACTGAAGCTTTCTTT
CASSQETGAGNTEAFF
>16|TRBJ1-3|-|TRBV7-2|-
TGTGCCAGCAGCCTATCCGGTATGGCTGCTGGAAACACCATATATTTT
CASSLSGMAAGNTIYF
>14|TRBJ1-2|-|TRBV28|-
TGTGCCAGCAGTTGGCTACAGGGTAACTATGGCTACACCTTC
CASSWLQGNYGYTF
>17|TRBJ2-3|TRBD1|TRBV27|-
TGTGCCAGCAGTCGCGGTGCCGGGACAGGGGGCACAGATACGCAGTATTTT
CASSRGAGTGGTDTQYF
>13|TRBJ1-1|-|TRBV4-1|-
TGCGCCAGCAGCCAAGGTATGAACACTGAAGCTTTCTTT
CASSQGMNTEAFF
>15|TRBJ1-1|-|TRBV2|-
TGTGCCAGCAGCCGACAGTCCTCAACCCTTGCTGAAGCTTTCTTT
CASSRQSSTLAEAFF
>13|TRBJ1-2|-|TRBV3-1/TRBV3-2|-
TGTGCCAGCAGCCAAGCAAGGGTCTATGGCTACACCTTC
CASSQARVYGYTF
>15|TRBJ1-2|-|TRBV7-2|-
TGTGCCAGCAGATTAACAGGGTCCGCGAACTATGGCTACACCTTC
CASRLTGSANYGYTF
>11|TRBJ1-2|-|TRBV12-3/TRBV12-4|-
TGTGCCAGCGGGCCAATCTATGGCTACACCTTC
CASGPIYGYTF
>14|TRBJ2-1|TRBD2|TRBV10-3|-
TGTGCCATCAGTGAGCTAGCGGGGTCTAATGAGCAGTTCTTC
CAISELAGSNEQFF
>15|TRBJ1-1|TRBD1|TRBV15|-
TGTGCCACCAGCAGACCCCCTGGACAGGGACCTGAAGCTTTCTTT
CATSRPPGQGPEAFF
>17|TRBJ2-2|TRBD2|TRBV7-8|-
TGTGCCAGCAGCTTATTAGCGGGGGGAACAAACACCGGGGAGCTGTTTTTT
CASSLLAGGTNTGELFF
>16|TRBJ1-1|-|TRBV6-1|-
TGTGCCAGCAGTGAAGGGGGGCAGGGATTTCGCCTTGAAGCTTTCTTT
CASSEGGQGFRLEAFF
>16|TRBJ1-6|TRBD1|TRBV9|-
TGTGCCAGCAGCGTAGCGGGGCCAGGGGGGCCTTCACCCCTCCACTTT
CASSVAGPGGPSPLHF
>15|TRBJ2-3|-|TRBV29-1|-
TGCAGCGTTGGGGCGGGTGCTACGGGTTCAGATACGCAGTATTTT
CSVGAGATGSDTQYF